This is a list of T cell receptor beta chains from one sample in a study of Tregs in tolerant kidney transplant recipients. TCRdb's copy holds only in-frame clones and misses some; the assay was immunoSEQ multiplex PCR. The table shows 15,000 or so clones, with more than 50% occurring only once. These receptors have no identified antigens. The material sequenced was CD4+ T cells from blood cultured with allogeneic cells, taken before the transplant. These TCRs come from a human patient who received a combined kidney and bone marrow transplant. Both conserved end residues are part of each CDR3. The D gene is left open where the match is weak. Clone size is shown for a subset of rows, as once, few, many or a class of expanded clone.

v_call	clone_size	d_call	j_call	cdr3_nt	cdr3_aa
TRBV6-4	.	.	TRBJ1-2	TGTGCCAGCAGTGACTCCTTTCCCCGTATCTCGGGCTACACCTTC	CASSDSFPRISGYTF
TRBV4-1	.	.	TRBJ2-1	TGCGCCAGCAGCCAAGATTCTCACAATGAGCAGTTCTTC	CASSQDSHNEQFF
TRBV6-6	medium-sized	.	TRBJ2-3	TGTGCCAGCATGTCAGGGTTGAACACAGATACGCAGTATTTT	CASMSGLNTDTQYF
TRBV30	once	.	TRBJ2-4	TGTGCCTGGAGTGGACTAAACATTCAGTACTTC	CAWSGLNIQYF
TRBV30	.	.	TRBJ2-6	TGTGCCTGGAGTTACACAGGGTGGGGGGCCAACGTCCTGACTTTC	CAWSYTGWGANVLTF
TRBV7-2	.	.	TRBJ1-2	TGTGCCAGCAGCTTCCAAACAAGTGGCTACACCTTC	CASSFQTSGYTF
TRBV4-1	.	TRBD1	TRBJ1-5	TGCGCCAGCAGCCAAGTAGGGACAGCGCAGCCCCAGCATTTT	CASSQVGTAQPQHF
TRBV7-6	.	.	TRBJ2-3	TGTGCCAGCAGCCGGGGGACCCACACAGATACGCAGTATTTT	CASSRGTHTDTQYF
TRBV21-1	few	.	TRBJ2-3	TGTGCCAGCAGCAAAAATGTGATAGGGAGAACCACCACAGATACGCAGTATTTT	CASSKNVIGRTTTDTQYF
TRBV5-1	.	.	TRBJ1-3	TGCGCCAGCAGCTTGGATAGACAGAACTCTGGAAACACCATATATTTT	CASSLDRQNSGNTIYF
TRBV10-3	few	TRBD1	TRBJ2-7	TGTGCCAGCAGTTACGCCAGGACAGGGGCCGAGCAGTACTTC	CASSYARTGAEQYF
TRBV4-1	large	TRBD1	TRBJ2-7	TGCGCCAGCAGCCCCGGGACAGGGGAAGTTGCCGAGCAGTACTTC	CASSPGTGEVAEQYF
TRBV10-3	once	.	TRBJ1-2	TGTGCCATCAGGGGTCCAGGCCAGGACACTAACTATGGCTACACCTTC	CAIRGPGQDTNYGYTF
TRBV5-1	.	TRBD1	TRBJ2-3	TGCGCCAGCAAACGGACAGGGAGCACAGATACGCAGTATTTT	CASKRTGSTDTQYF
TRBV11-1	medium-sized	TRBD2	TRBJ2-1	TGTGCCAGCAGCGATCGATGGACTAGCGGGTCGGAGCAGTTCTTC	CASSDRWTSGSEQFF
TRBV29-1	medium-sized	.	TRBJ1-1	TGCAGCTCGAACACGAACACTGAAGCTTTCTTT	CSSNTNTEAFF
TRBV5-6	few	TRBD1	TRBJ2-7	TGTGCCAGCATGCGGACAGGGGGACACTACGAGCAGTACTTC	CASMRTGGHYEQYF
TRBV2	.	.	TRBJ1-4	TGTGCCAGCAGGGACATTGCAACTAATGAAAAACTGTTTTTT	CASRDIATNEKLFF
TRBV7-9	few	.	TRBJ1-6	TGTGCCAGCAGCCCGGGCCGGAGGGGTTCACCCCTCCACTTT	CASSPGRRGSPLHF
TRBV4-2	few	.	TRBJ2-3	TGTGCCAGCAGCCAAGACCGGCAGGTTGCGCAGTATTTT	CASSQDRQVAQYF
TRBV21-1	few	.	TRBJ2-3	TGTGCCAGCGGAGGGGCGGATACGCAGTATTTT	CASGGADTQYF
TRBV7-2	.	TRBD1	TRBJ2-6	TGTGCCAGAGGGACAGGGGGCGCTGGGGCCAACGTCCTGACTTTC	CARGTGGAGANVLTF
TRBV9	few	.	TRBJ1-1	TGTGCCAGCAGCGGCCTGAATGGGGGGATGAACACTGAAGCTTTCTTT	CASSGLNGGMNTEAFF
TRBV4-1	.	.	TRBJ1-2	TGCGCCAGCAGCCAAGTGCGGGGAGGGGACTATGGCTACACCTTC	CASSQVRGGDYGYTF
TRBV7-2	.	TRBD1	TRBJ1-2	TGTGCCAGCAGCTTAGGGACAGGGAACTATGGCTACACCTTC	CASSLGTGNYGYTF
TRBV4-1	.	TRBD2	TRBJ2-5	TGCGCCAGCAGCCAAGATAGGGGTAGCGGGGACCAAGAGACCCAGTACTTC	CASSQDRGSGDQETQYF
TRBV7-2	.	TRBD1	TRBJ2-7	TGTGCCAGCAGCCTAGGACAGGTGTGGGACCCTTACGGGCAGTACTTC	CASSLGQVWDPYGQYF
TRBV7-3	few	.	TRBJ1-5	TGTGCCAGCAGCTTAAGACTGACAGCCCAGAATAGCAATCAGCCCCAGCATTTT	CASSLRLTAQNSNQPQHF
TRBV7-2	.	.	TRBJ2-3	TGTGCCAGCAGCTTAACGTCGGGGGATACGCAGTATTTT	CASSLTSGDTQYF
TRBV19	.	TRBD1	TRBJ1-1	TGTGCCAGTAGTATAGTCAGAGGGGGCGAATGGGCTTTCTTT	CASSIVRGGEWAFF
TRBV4-3	.	TRBD1	TRBJ2-1	TGCGCCAGCAGAGGACAGGGGGACAATGAGCAGTTCTTC	CASRGQGDNEQFF
TRBV7-6	.	.	TRBJ1-2	TGTGCCAGCAGCCCCAATACAGGGAGAAACTATGGCTACACCTTC	CASSPNTGRNYGYTF
TRBV14	.	.	TRBJ2-7	TGTGCCAGCAGCCACTACAGGGCCTCCATCTACGAGCAGTACTTC	CASSHYRASIYEQYF
TRBV29-1	once	.	TRBJ2-5	TGCAGCGTTGAAGAAGCCCGCCAAGAGACCCAGTACTTC	CSVEEARQETQYF
TRBV7-9	once	.	TRBJ2-7	TGTGCCAGCAGCTTTGACAGTATATACGAGCAGTACTTC	CASSFDSIYEQYF
TRBV15	few	.	TRBJ2-2	TGTGCCACCAGCAGACCCCAGGGAAGGAGGCTGTTTTTT	CATSRPQGRRLFF